The T cell receptor (beta chain) described here comes from a study of beta chain features in type 1 diabetes. Study-wide background: What patients shared with healthy donors was a similar profile of age, gender and cell yields.

Note on this clone: The antigen remains undetermined.

General study points: TCRB CDR3s from Type 1 diabetes patients were moderately but significantly shorter in all four CD4+ subsets.

V was shortened by 3 bases and J by 12 bases, with 26 bases between the two germline ends. The CDR3 covers 17 residues. The authors reverse transcribed all of the isolated RNA, so sequencing captured expressed TCRB transcripts. Clones were read by immunoSEQ multiplex PCR, and TCRdb kept only the in-frame ones, dropping some. The table has more than 550,000 clones, around an eighth seen once; the top ten hold 0.03% to 0.04%. This clonotype was obtained from a man in his late teens or twenties with type 1 diabetes. Sequencing was performed on naive CD4+ T cells from blood. The chain joins TRBV23-1 to TRBJ1-4; D gene unclear. TRBV23-1 carries the ORF label, with uncertain function. The CDR3 is CASSHLSNDLTIGELFF. The CDR3 DNA reads as TGCGCCAGCAGTCATCTATCCAACGACCTGACGATAGGCGAACTGTTTTTT.